This is a list of T cell receptor beta chains from one sample in a study of T-cell memory formation after mild COVID-19. TCRdb re-called the 5' RACE reads with MiXCR, one entry per CDR3 protein. The data contain about 150,000 distinct CDR3 sequences, roughly 6.3% of them singletons. The source material was PBMCs or a T cell subset sorted from them (not recorded which). The receptor set was obtained from an adult woman who had mild COVID-19 (a few samples of this study predate the infection). Cell type and time point are not known. CDR3s include the opening cysteine and the closing phenylalanine or tryptophan. The D gene is left open where the match is weak. The listing skips clone size in some rows; elsewhere it reads once, few, many or a size class.

TRBJ1-1 NA TRBD1 16 TRBV5-1 CASRHLSGGALTEAFF TGCGCCAGCAGGCATCTTTCAGGGGGGGCGCTGACTGAAGCTTTCTTT
TRBJ2-7 few TRBD1 14 TRBV20-1 CSVLNRGAVYEQYF TGCAGTGTTCTAAACAGGGGAGCCGTCTACGAGCAGTACTTC
TRBJ2-3 NA NA 10 TRBV29-1 CSVIADTQYF TGCAGCGTAATAGCGGATACGCAGTATTTT
TRBJ1-5 many NA 15 TRBV7-9 CASSFGGSGNQPQHF TGTGCCAGCAGCTTCGGAGGGTCTGGCAATCAGCCCCAGCATTTT
TRBJ2-6 few NA 16 TRBV7-6 CASSLAVVSGANVLTF TGTGCCAGCAGCTTAGCGGTAGTCTCTGGGGCCAACGTCCTGACTTTC
TRBJ2-3 many NA 15 TRBV5-6 CASSLARSYTDTQYF TGTGCCAGCAGCTTGGCACGGAGTTACACAGATACGCAGTATTTT
TRBJ2-7 many NA 16 TRBV11-2 CASSLDWGTGSYEQYF TGTGCCAGCAGCTTAGATTGGGGGACGGGATCCTACGAGCAGTACTTC
TRBJ2-5 few NA 15 TRBV9 CASSRGGGVQETQYF TGTGCCAGCAGCAGAGGAGGAGGGGTCCAAGAGACCCAGTACTTC
TRBJ2-3 many NA 12 TRBV7-2 CASSFATDTQYF TGTGCCAGCAGCTTTGCAACAGATACGCAGTATTTT
TRBJ2-3 few TRBD2 17 TRBV5-1 CASSDLTSGGATDTQYF TGCGCCAGCAGCGACCTGACTAGCGGGGGGGCCACAGATACGCAGTATTTT
TRBJ2-6 NA TRBD1 17 TRBV5-5 CASSTRTGVPGANVLTF TGTGCCAGCAGCACACGGACAGGCGTCCCTGGGGCCAACGTCCTGACTTTC
TRBJ2-7 many TRBD1 16 TRBV7-9 CASSDPGTGVSYEQYF TGTGCCAGCAGCGACCCCGGGACAGGGGTCTCCTACGAGCAGTACTTC
TRBJ2-7 few NA 14 TRBV4-3 CASSQVQGSYEQYF TGCGCCAGCAGCCAAGTCCAGGGCTCCTACGAGCAGTACTTC
TRBJ1-1 NA NA 13 TRBV7-8 CASSPYTNTEAFF TGTGCCAGCAGCCCCTACACCAACACTGAAGCTTTCTTT
TRBJ2-1 many NA 15 TRBV4-3 CASSQGHGRGNEQFF TGCGCCAGCAGCCAAGGCCATGGGAGAGGCAATGAGCAGTTCTTC
TRBJ1-1 few NA 14 TRBV10-3 CAISGAPGASEAFF TGTGCCATCAGTGGAGCCCCCGGAGCGAGTGAAGCTTTCTTT
TRBJ1-1 many NA 14 TRBV6-5 CASTSPSPPFEAFF TGTGCCAGCACCTCTCCCTCCCCCCCTTTCGAAGCTTTCTTT
TRBJ2-3 NA TRBD2 15 TRBV12-3/TRBV12-4 CASRLLAELADTQYF TGTGCCAGCAGGTTACTAGCGGAGCTGGCAGATACGCAGTATTTT
TRBJ2-1 many NA 16 TRBV5-1 CASSLAAPKAPNEQFF TGCGCCAGCAGCTTGGCGGCCCCTAAAGCCCCCAATGAGCAGTTCTTC
TRBJ2-5 many TRBD1 12 TRBV18 CASSQDREAQYF TGTGCCAGCTCACAGGACAGGGAGGCCCAGTACTTC
TRBJ2-1 NA NA 15 TRBV7-2 CASSLSTRANNEQFF TGTGCCAGCAGCTTATCTACCAGGGCCAACAATGAGCAGTTCTTC
TRBJ1-1 many TRBD1 15 TRBV5-1 CASSSIQGANTEAFF TGCGCCAGCTCTTCGATTCAGGGGGCAAATACTGAAGCTTTCTTT
TRBJ2-3 NA NA 15 TRBV2 CASSEKHGAIDTQYF TGTGCCAGCAGTGAAAAACATGGGGCAATAGATACGCAGTATTTT
TRBJ2-2 many NA 13 TRBV20-1 CSAIWGNTGELFF TGCAGTGCCATCTGGGGAAACACCGGGGAGCTGTTTTTT
TRBJ2-2 few NA 16 TRBV19 CASTQGQLGNTGELFF TGTGCCAGTACCCAGGGGCAACTGGGAAACACCGGGGAGCTGTTTTTT
TRBJ2-3 few NA 15 TRBV5-5 CASSWRGMPDDTQYF TGTGCCAGCAGCTGGCGAGGTATGCCGGATGATACGCAGTATTTT
TRBJ2-5 many TRBD1 14 TRBV3-1 CASSQLSGGETQYF TGTGCCAGCAGCCAATTATCAGGGGGAGAGACCCAGTACTTC
TRBJ2-1 NA TRBD2 13 TRBV29-1 CSVRTSSYNEQFF TGCAGCGTGAGGACTAGCAGTTACAATGAGCAGTTCTTC
TRBJ2-2 NA NA 13 TRBV7-9 CASSLKGPGELFF TGTGCCAGCAGCTTAAAGGGACCCGGGGAGCTGTTTTTT
TRBJ2-1 few NA 14 TRBV6-4 CASICQGSYNEQFF TGTGCCAGCATTTGTCAAGGGTCCTACAATGAGCAGTTCTTC
TRBJ1-1 few NA 16 TRBV27 CASSPLRFAGPTEAFF TGTGCCAGCAGTCCACTCCGCTTTGCAGGTCCCACTGAAGCTTTCTTT
TRBJ2-2 NA TRBD1 16 TRBV7-7 CASSQRTGRDTGELFF TGTGCCAGCAGCCAACGGACAGGTCGGGACACCGGGGAGCTGTTTTTT
TRBJ1-5 NA TRBD1 14 TRBV6-5 CASSGGQGDQPQHF TGTGCCAGCAGCGGTGGACAGGGGGATCAGCCCCAGCATTTT
TRBJ1-3 NA NA 18 TRBV4-1 CASSRSEGISFSGNTIYF TGCGCCAGCAGCCGATCGGAGGGGATATCCTTCTCTGGAAACACCATATATTTT
TRBJ1-1 many NA 12 TRBV6-1 CASSPQGVGAFF TGTGCCAGCAGTCCACAGGGAGTAGGAGCTTTCTTT
TRBJ1-1 NA NA 15 TRBV30 CAWSAFGSANTEAFF TGTGCCTGGAGTGCGTTTGGGTCCGCGAACACTGAAGCTTTCTTT
TRBJ2-7 many NA 14 TRBV27 CASSFGHRDTEQYF TGTGCCAGCAGTTTTGGGCACAGGGATACCGAGCAGTACTTC
TRBJ2-7 many NA 17 TRBV7-2 CASSSLRVLSSSYEQYF TGTGCCAGCAGCTCCCTCCGAGTCCTATCCTCTTCCTACGAGCAGTACTTC
TRBJ2-7 NA NA 16 TRBV12-3/TRBV12-4 CASSLRGAGHSYEQYF TGTGCCAGCAGTTTAAGGGGGGCAGGTCACTCCTACGAGCAGTACTTC